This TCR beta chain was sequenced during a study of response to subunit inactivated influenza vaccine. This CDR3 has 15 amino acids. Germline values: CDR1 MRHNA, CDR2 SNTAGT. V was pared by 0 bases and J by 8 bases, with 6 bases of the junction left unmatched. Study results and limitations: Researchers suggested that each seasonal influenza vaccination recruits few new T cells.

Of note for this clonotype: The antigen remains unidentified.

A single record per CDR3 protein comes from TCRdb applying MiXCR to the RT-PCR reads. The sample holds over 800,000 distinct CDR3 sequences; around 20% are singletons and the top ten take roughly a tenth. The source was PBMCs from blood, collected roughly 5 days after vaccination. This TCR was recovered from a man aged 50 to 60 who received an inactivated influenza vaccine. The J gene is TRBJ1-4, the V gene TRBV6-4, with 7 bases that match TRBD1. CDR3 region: CASSDSTGLREKLFF. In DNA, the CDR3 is TGTGCCAGCAGTGACTCGACAGGGTTGAGGGAAAAACTGTTTTTT.